The entry that follows covers one TCR beta chain sequence. CDR3 length: 14 residues. Looked up from germline, CDR1 is MNHEY and CDR2 is SMNVEV (reference sequence). Trimming took 2 bases from V and 4 from J, leaving 12 bases between them. TCRdb recomputed calls from the 5' RACE reads with MiXCR, one row per CDR3 protein. The table includes over 250,000 distinct CDR3 sequences, roughly 4% detected once. This sample is part of a study of T cells after yellow fever vaccination. The clonotype originates from a man younger than 35 who received the YFV17D yellow fever vaccine. The chain combines TRBV27 with TRBJ2-7; D is possibly TRBD1 (6 bases). Sequenced material: PBMCs, taken 5 days after the yellow fever booster vaccination. The CDR3 sequence is CASSLLGQNYEQYF. CDR3 sequence (DNA): TGTGCCAGCAGTTTACTCGGACAGAATTACGAGCAGTACTTC.